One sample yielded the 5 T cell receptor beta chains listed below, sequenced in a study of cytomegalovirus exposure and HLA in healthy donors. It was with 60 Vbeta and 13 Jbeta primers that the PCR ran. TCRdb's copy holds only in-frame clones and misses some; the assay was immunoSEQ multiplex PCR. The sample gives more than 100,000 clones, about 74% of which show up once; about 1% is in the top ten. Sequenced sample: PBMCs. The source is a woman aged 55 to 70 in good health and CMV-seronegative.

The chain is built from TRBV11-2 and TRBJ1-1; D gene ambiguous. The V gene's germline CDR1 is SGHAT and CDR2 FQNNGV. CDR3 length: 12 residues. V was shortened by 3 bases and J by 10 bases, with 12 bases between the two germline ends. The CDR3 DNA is TGTGCCAGCAGCTTCGACGAGGGCATAGCTTTCTTT. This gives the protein CASSFDEGIAFF.

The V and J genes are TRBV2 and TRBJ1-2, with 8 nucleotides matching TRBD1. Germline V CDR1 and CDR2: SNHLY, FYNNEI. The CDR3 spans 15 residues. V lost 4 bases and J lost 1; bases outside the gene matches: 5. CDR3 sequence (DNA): TGTGCCAGCAGTGCCGGGACAGGCTTTAACTATGGCTACACCTTC. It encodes CASSAGTGFNYGYTF.

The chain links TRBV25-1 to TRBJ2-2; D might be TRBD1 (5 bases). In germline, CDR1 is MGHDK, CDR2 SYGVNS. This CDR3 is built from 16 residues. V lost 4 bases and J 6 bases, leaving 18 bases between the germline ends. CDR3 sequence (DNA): TGTGCCAGCAGTGTTGGGGCGGTCAGCATGCCCGGGGAGCTGTTTTTT. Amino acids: CASSVGAVSMPGELFF.

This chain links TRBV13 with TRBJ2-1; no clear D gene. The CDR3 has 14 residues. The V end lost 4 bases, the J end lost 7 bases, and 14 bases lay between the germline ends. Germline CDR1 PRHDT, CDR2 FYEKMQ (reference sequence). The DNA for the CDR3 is TGTGCCAGCAGCTCAACGGGTTCGGGTAATGAGCAGTTCTTC. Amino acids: CASSSTGSGNEQFF. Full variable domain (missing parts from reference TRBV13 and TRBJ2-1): AAGVIQSPRHLIKEKRETATLKCYPIPRHDTVYWYQQGPGQDPQFLISFYEKMQSDKGSIPDRFSAQQFSDYHSELNMSSLELGDSALYFCASSSTGSGNEQFFGPGTRLTVL.

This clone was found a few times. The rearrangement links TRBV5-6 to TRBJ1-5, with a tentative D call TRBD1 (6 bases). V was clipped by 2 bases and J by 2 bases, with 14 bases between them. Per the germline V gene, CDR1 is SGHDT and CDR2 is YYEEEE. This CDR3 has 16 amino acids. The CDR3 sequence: CASSLNTGPRNQPQHF. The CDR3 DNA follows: TGTGCCAGCAGCTTAAATACAGGGCCGCGCAATCAGCCCCAGCATTTT.